This TCR beta chain was found in a study of CD8+ T cells in alopecia areata. Across the whole study: Oral tofacitinib, 5 to 10 mg twice daily, was given in an open-label trial.

This CDR3 contains 12 residues. The V end lost 0 bases, the J end lost 5 bases, and 6 bases lay between the germline ends. Germline V gene lookup returns CDR1 SQVTM and CDR2 ANQGSEA. This clone has more than one count but fewer than ten. The sequencing template was cDNA reverse transcribed from extracted RNA. Data came from immunoSEQ multiplex PCR; TCRdb stores just in-frame clones and leaves some out. The table includes hundreds of thousands of clones, 57% detected once. This chain connects TRBV29-1 to TRBJ2-3; D ambiguous. Sequences were derived from CD4+ T cells sorted from blood, sampled at week 0. The TCR originated in a human donor with alopecia areata. CDR3 sequence: CSVEEGRDTQYF. The CDR3 coding sequence is TGCAGCGTTGAAGAAGGCAGAGATACGCAGTATTTT.